The clone carrying this T cell receptor (beta chain) was counted many times. The CDR3 runs to 12 residues. Unmatched junction bases numbered 0, after V lost 4 bases and J lost 4 bases. Germline V CDR1 and CDR2: SGHDN, FVKESK. The TCR alpha and TCR beta cDNA libraries, bearing sample barcodes and UMIs, were generated by 5'RACE using constant-segment primers. TCRdb ran MiXCR on the 5' RACE reads and lists one entry per CDR3 protein. The profile shows about 290,000 distinct CDR3 sequences, more than 15% of them singletons. This specimen belongs to a study of T-cell memory formation after mild COVID-19. J is TRBJ1-1 and V is TRBV14, with 7 bases fitting TRBD1. Material for sequencing was PBMCs or a T cell subset sorted from them (not recorded which). This receptor was taken from a man younger than 30 who had mild COVID-19 (a few samples of this study predate the infection). Cell type and time point are not known. CDR3 DNA sequence: TGTGCCAGCAGCCCAGGGGGCACTGAAGCTTTCTTT. This sequence encodes CASSPGGTEAFF.